This T cell receptor (beta chain) was captured in a study of regulatory T cells in long-lasting Graves disease. Study-level information: Freshly diagnosed Graves' patients had used antithyroid drugs for under 3 months.

The TCR beta library used iRepertoire HTBI primers with Arm-PCR amplification of CDR3. A single record per CDR3 protein comes from TCRdb applying MiXCR to the multiplex PCR reads. The data show approximately 400,000 distinct CDR3 sequences, 15% to 18% seen once. The time point denotes: newly diagnosed GD, antithyroid drugs for less than 3 months. TCR sequences were obtained from RNA taken from PBMCs. Graves' disease diagnosis followed American Thyroid Association guidelines. Comment on this clonotype: The antigen remains unidentified.

Overall study results and limits: The researchers studied only peripheral blood, not thyroid tissue. Those with persistent disease had in common more public clonotypes (more than 2,500) than new patients (roughly 970).

The receptor was isolated from a female donor with Graves disease. The material was peripheral blood mononuclear cells (PBMCs), obtained at new diagnosis, from a patient treated with antithyroid drugs.

CDR3 nucleotide sequence: TGTGCCAGCAGCGTAGCACAACAGGGGATTTACAATGAGCAGTTCTTC. It specifies CASSVAQQGIYNEQFF. The V call is TRBV9, the J call TRBJ2-1, with TRBD1 matching over 7 bases. In germline, CDR1 is SGDLS, CDR2 YYNGEE. Trimming at V came to 0 bases and at J to 4 bases, leaving 7 bases not matched to a gene. The CDR3 sequence is 16 residues long.